What follows describes a single T cell receptor beta chain. Its antigen is still unknown. Researchers partitioned CD4+ cells into CD45RA+ naive and CD45RA-negative memory subsets. The data derive from a study of shared clonotypes between healthy human individuals. Study information: Donors were a couple of women and a few men aged 18 to 49.

General observations from the study: An effect of sequencing depth on clonotype sharing among donors was expected. Clonotype sharing across a few donors was observed for 4.5% to 6.5% of naive CD4 clonotypes.

The ends were cut back, 5 bases at V and 1 base at J, with 14 bases in the middle. CDR3 length: 15 residues. CDR1 MDHEN and CDR2 SYDVKM come from the germline V gene. Assay: immunoSEQ multiplex PCR; the TCRdb copy retains only in-frame clones and omits some. The sample gives over a million clones, about 80% of which show up once; around 1.5% is in the top ten. This receptor was obtained from a young man in good health. The sample taken for sequencing was memory CD4+ T cells sorted from blood. Subset defined: CD45RA-negative fraction. The chain is built from TRBV28 and TRBJ2-5; maybe TRBD2 (6 bases). For the CDR3, the DNA is TGTGCCAGCAGTCAGAGGAGGGCAGGCCAAGAGACCCAGTACTTC. Protein sequence: CASSQRRAGQETQYF. Using reference TRBV28 and TRBJ2-5 for the parts outside the CDR3, the full variable domain is DVKVTQSSRYLVKRTGEKVFLECVQDMDHENMFWYRQDPGLGLRLIYFSYDVKMKEKGDIPEGYSVSREKKERFSLILESASTNQTSMYLCASSQRRAGQETQYFGPGTRLLVL.